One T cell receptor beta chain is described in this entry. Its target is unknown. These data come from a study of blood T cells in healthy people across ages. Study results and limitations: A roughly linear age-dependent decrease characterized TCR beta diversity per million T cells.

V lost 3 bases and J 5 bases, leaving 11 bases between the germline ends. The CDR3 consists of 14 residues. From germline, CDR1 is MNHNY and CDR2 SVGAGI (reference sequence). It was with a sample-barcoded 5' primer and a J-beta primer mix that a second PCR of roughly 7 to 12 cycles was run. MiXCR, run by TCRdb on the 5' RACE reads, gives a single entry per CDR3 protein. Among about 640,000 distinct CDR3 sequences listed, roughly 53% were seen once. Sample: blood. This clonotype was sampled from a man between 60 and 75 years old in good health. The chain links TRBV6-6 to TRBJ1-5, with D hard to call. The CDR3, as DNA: TGTGCCAGCAGTTATGTAGACACCTATCAGCCCCAGCATTTT. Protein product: CASSYVDTYQPQHF.